This T cell receptor beta chain was sequenced for a study of blood T cell repertoires in COVID-19. On the study more broadly: The samples span acute and convalescent COVID-19 from the United States, Italy and Spain. PBMCs, B-cell-depleted T cells, or T cells were the source of the cDNA or gDNA that made up the material.

CDR3 length: 16 residues. V gave up 1 base and J gave up 3 bases, with 15 bases separating them. CDR1 is LGHNA, CDR2 YNFKEQ, per germline. Authors' analysis steps: Amplification from reference gene primers served as the basis for estimated nucleated cell counts. The method was immunoSEQ multiplex PCR; TCRdb's version includes in-frame clones alone and lacks a portion of them. V, J and clone size were drawn from that table, and D and trimming were deduced from the DNA. There are around 56,000 clones in the sample; around 77% occur only once, and roughly 3.2% lies in the top ten. Specimen: peripheral blood. This TCR was sampled from a man between 60 and 75 years old with acute or convalescent COVID-19. This chain uses TRBV4-2 with TRBJ1-2; possible D gene TRBD1, 5 bases. CDR3 sequence reads: CASSQAIRAGDYGYTF. The DNA for the CDR3 is TGTGCCAGCAGCCAAGCCATCAGGGCGGGGGACTATGGCTACACCTTC.